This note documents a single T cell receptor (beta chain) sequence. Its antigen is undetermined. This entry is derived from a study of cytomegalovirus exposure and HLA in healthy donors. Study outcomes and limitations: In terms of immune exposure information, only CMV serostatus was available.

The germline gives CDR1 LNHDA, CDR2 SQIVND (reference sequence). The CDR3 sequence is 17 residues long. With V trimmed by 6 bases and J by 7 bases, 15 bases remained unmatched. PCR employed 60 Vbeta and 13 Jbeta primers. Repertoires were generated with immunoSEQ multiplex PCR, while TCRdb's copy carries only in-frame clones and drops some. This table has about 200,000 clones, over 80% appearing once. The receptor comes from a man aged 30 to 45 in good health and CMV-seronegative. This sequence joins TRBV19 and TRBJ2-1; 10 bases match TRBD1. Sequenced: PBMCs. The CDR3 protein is CASSTLPDRGRGNEQFF. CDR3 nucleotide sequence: TGTGCCAGTAGCACCCTACCCGACAGGGGGCGAGGGAATGAGCAGTTCTTC.